This paragraph covers one T cell receptor (beta chain) sequence. The assay was immunoSEQ multiplex PCR, and TCRdb's table has in-frame clones only and misses some. The sample shows about 79,000 clones, about 91% of them seen only once. This sample was taken from a study of technical replicates of blood from a handful of donors. V lost 5 bases to trimming and J lost 2 bases; unmatched junction nucleotides: 5. CDR1 is MNHEY and CDR2 is SVGAGI in the germline V gene. The CDR3 loop spans 15 amino acids. Input material: T cells isolated from PBMCs. This chain uses TRBV6-5 with TRBJ2-7, with TRBD2 matching over 11 bases. The receptor comes from a human donor in good health. Some clones in this sample may be carry-over from other donors' samples. CDR3 protein: CASSPIAGGPYEQYF. The CDR3 DNA is TGTGCCAGCAGTCCGATAGCGGGAGGGCCCTACGAGCAGTACTTC.